Reported below is one T cell receptor beta chain. No cognate antigen has been identified for it. No much larger clonotype is one base removed from it; base qualities were not supplied. Libraries were made using the immunoSEQ multiplex PCR assay. Imported from immuneACCESS, the table was reduced by TCRdb to in-frame sequences with V and J called. These copies leave out some clones; in studies compared against another copy, an unresolved V gene accounts for under half, and the cause of the remainder is not known. Present in this sample are about 120,000 clones, almost 90% of which were seen just once. 12% of the sample belongs to the ten largest clones. Mismatch repair deficiency was established in every enrolled patient by polymerase chain reaction or immunohistochemistry. TCR sequencing was carried out for a few patients who responded to pembrolizumab therapy. In the phase II trial, pembrolizumab PD-1 blockade was tested prospectively in advanced mismatch repair-deficient cancers, no matter which tissue of origin the cancers came from. Peripheral blood T cell samples were gathered serially, both before PD-1 blockade started and at multiple time points afterward. The timing of each blood sample was reported as weeks after the first dose of pembrolizumab.

This specimen belongs to a study of PD-1 blockade in mismatch repair-deficient tumors (dated by TCRdb to between 2016 and 2019). Study-wide context: Between late 2013 and late 2016, the trial enrolled roughly 85 consecutive patients with more than 10 mismatch repair-deficient cancer types, every one of whom had been previously treated and was progressing. Deep sequencing of TCR CDR3 regions was used to track tumor-associated T cell clones in peripheral blood of patients responding to PD-1 blockade. Study-level results and caveats: Rapid expansion after pembrolizumab followed by contraction, generally before radiologic responses, was shown by tumor-resident clones, which were often undetectable in blood before treatment.

The CDR3, cysteine through phenylalanine, is 14 amino acids long. Solely the CDR3 DNA is kept, with 42 bases framed from the first base. Compared with germline, V lacks 3 bases and J lacks 8 bases; bases without a gene match: 2. The germline V gene sets CDR1 to SGHNT and CDR2 to YENEEA. The chain employs TRBV11-3 and TRBJ1-4, with 11 bases aligning to TRBD1. The sample consisted of peripheral blood, taken approximately 69 weeks after starting pembrolizumab. The clonotype was recovered from an adult with mismatch repair-deficient cancer. The encoded CDR3 is CASSFGTGGEKLFF. The nucleotides read TGTGCCAGCAGCTTCGGGACAGGGGGGGAAAAACTGTTTTTT.